A selection of T cell receptor beta chains follows, all from one sample in a study of cytomegalovirus exposure and HLA in healthy donors. Libraries were prepared by immunoSEQ multiplex PCR; TCRdb keeps only in-frame clonotypes and omits some of them. The table has 45,000 to 55,000 clones, 88% seen once. Sequencing was performed on PBMCs. The source is a woman aged 25 to 39 in good health and CMV-seronegative. Each CDR3 is given with its conserved first and last residue. The order of the fields is clone size, J gene, D gene, V gene, CDR3 DNA, CDR3 protein. A D gene is named only where the DNA matches it firmly. Clone size is shown for a subset of rows, as once, few, many or a class of expanded clone.

>.|TRBJ2-5|TRBD1|TRBV27
TGTGCCAGCAGTCTCCAGGGGACAGGGGGCTTAGAGACCCAGTACTTC
CASSLQGTGGLETQYF
>.|TRBJ1-5|.|TRBV6-5
TGTGCCAGCAGTTACTCGTCAGGGTTGGGTCAGCCCCAGCATTTT
CASSYSSGLGQPQHF
>.|TRBJ2-2|.|TRBV18
TGTGCCAGCTCACCATGGGCAGGGGCGAACACCGGGGAGCTGTTTTTT
CASSPWAGANTGELFF
>.|TRBJ2-7|TRBD1|TRBV5-6
TGTGCCAGCACACCGGGACAGGGATCCTACGAGCAGTACTTC
CASTPGQGSYEQYF
>.|TRBJ1-1|.|TRBV4-1
TGCGCCAGCAGCCAAGTGGGTTTAGGAGTTGGAGCTTTCTTT
CASSQVGLGVGAFF
>.|TRBJ1-1|TRBD1|TRBV6-5
TGTGCCAGCAGCCAGAAAGGGACAGGGCAAAGGAAAGCTTTCTTT
CASSQKGTGQRKAFF
>.|TRBJ1-1|.|TRBV9
TGTGCCAGCAGCGTATCAGGCTCGAACACTGAAGCTTTCTTT
CASSVSGSNTEAFF
>.|TRBJ1-1|.|TRBV7-9
TGTGCCAGCAGGGATCTTGCGGACACTGAAGCTTTCTTT
CASRDLADTEAFF
>.|TRBJ1-2|.|TRBV27
TGTGCCAGCAGCCCTGGGAACAGGGTGGGAGGCTACACCTTC
CASSPGNRVGGYTF
>.|TRBJ1-5|.|TRBV4-1
TGCGCCAGCAGCCAAGTATCGGGAAGCAATCAGCCCCAGCATTTT
CASSQVSGSNQPQHF
>once|TRBJ2-1|TRBD2|TRBV18
TGTGCCAGCTCACCGGGACTAGCGGGAGGGCCGGGCGATGAGCAGTTCTTC
CASSPGLAGGPGDEQFF
>.|TRBJ2-2|.|TRBV4-1
TGCGCCAGCAGCTTTTCTAGCGTCCAGAACACCGGGGAGCTGTTTTTT
CASSFSSVQNTGELFF
>once|TRBJ2-7|.|TRBV6-5
TGTGCCAGCAGTCGAGGCCCAAACTACGAGCAGTACTTC
CASSRGPNYEQYF
>once|TRBJ1-2|TRBD1|TRBV2
TGTGCCAGCAGCGATGATCGGGACAGGGGGCTCTATGGCTACACCTTC
CASSDDRDRGLYGYTF
>once|TRBJ2-2|.|TRBV2
TGTGCCAGCCGATCGATAGCGTCGAACACCGGGGAGCTGTTTTTT
CASRSIASNTGELFF